Listed below are T cell receptor beta chains from one sample, sequenced in a study of control samples from healthy donors and cancer patients. Using immunoSEQ multiplex PCR, the repertoire was profiled, and TCRdb retains in-frame clones only, with some absent. The sample includes around 19,000 clones, about 88% of them seen just once. Sequencing used PBMCs. These TCRs come from a woman aged 60 to 75 with head and neck cancer. CDR3s include the opening cysteine and the closing phenylalanine or tryptophan. D genes are given only for firm matches. Clone size, where shown, is once, few, many, or a class for clones that have expanded.

>-|TRBJ2-7|-|TRBV29-1
TGCAGCGTTGAGGGCCTAGCGGAGGGGGCATCCTACGAGCAGTACTTC
CSVEGLAEGASYEQYF
>-|TRBJ2-1|TRBD2|TRBV7-8
TGTGCCAGCAGCCCCCTCGTCGGGGGGGGTTACAATGAGCAGTTCTTC
CASSPLVGGGYNEQFF
>-|TRBJ1-6|-|TRBV14
TGTGCCAGCAGCCCGGGCCGGAGGAGTCCCCTCCACTTT
CASSPGRRSPLHF
>-|TRBJ1-2|-|TRBV7-6
TGTGCCAGCAGCTTAGACCCCGGGCTTTATGGCTACACCTTC
CASSLDPGLYGYTF
>-|TRBJ1-5|-|TRBV28
TGTGCCAGCAGTTTGGTTCCGGCGTATCAGCCCCAGCATTTT
CASSLVPAYQPQHF
>-|TRBJ2-6|-|TRBV5-4
TGTGCCAGCAGCCCCGGGCGCTCTGGGGCCAACGTCCTGACTTTC
CASSPGRSGANVLTF
>-|TRBJ1-1|-|TRBV12-3/TRBV12-4
TGTGCCAGCAGTTCCCGCCTAAACACTGAAGCTTTCTTT
CASSSRLNTEAFF
>-|TRBJ2-7|-|TRBV2
TGTGCCAGCAGTGTGGGGGGACAGCTACGCTACGAGCAGTACTTC
CASSVGGQLRYEQYF
>-|TRBJ2-1|-|TRBV7-3
TGTGCCAGCAGCTTACTGCGGAGCTCCTACAATGAGCAGTTCTTC
CASSLLRSSYNEQFF
>-|TRBJ2-1|TRBD2|TRBV9
TGTGCCAGCAGCGTAGAGGGTTATAGCGGGAGATTGGGTACGGTGAATGAGCAGTTCTTC
CASSVEGYSGRLGTVNEQFF
>-|TRBJ2-7|-|TRBV27
TGTGCCAGCAGTTTAACCGACAGTCACTACGAGCAGTACTTC
CASSLTDSHYEQYF
>once|TRBJ2-7|TRBD2|TRBV18
TGTGCCAGCTCACCAAGTGGGGGGGATACCTACGAGCAGTACTTC
CASSPSGGDTYEQYF
>few|TRBJ1-1|-|TRBV30
TGTGCCTGGAGCGCGATCCGAAGCAGGGGCGTGGGGAACACTGAAGCTTTCTTT
CAWSAIRSRGVGNTEAFF
>-|TRBJ2-7|TRBD1|TRBV4-1
TGCGCCAGCAGCGGGCCGGGACAGGGATCCTACGAGCAGTACTTC
CASSGPGQGSYEQYF
>-|TRBJ2-1|-|TRBV4-1
TGCGCCAGCAGCCAAGAAGGCGAGAGGGAGCCTTACAATGAGCAGTTCTTC
CASSQEGEREPYNEQFF
>-|TRBJ1-5|-|TRBV5-1
TGCGCCAGCAGCGAGGGGATCAATCAGCCCCAGCATTTT
CASSEGINQPQHF
>-|TRBJ2-5|-|TRBV7-3
TGTGCCAGCAGCTTAGGGGCGGCCCAAGAGACCCAGTACTTC
CASSLGAAQETQYF
>-|TRBJ2-1|-|TRBV15
TGTGCCACCAGCAGAGGACCGATGCAAAATGAGCAGTTCTTC
CATSRGPMQNEQFF
>-|TRBJ1-1|-|TRBV18
TGTGCCAGCTCACCGGCCAGGGGGAACACTGAAGCTTTCTTT
CASSPARGNTEAFF
>-|TRBJ1-1|-|TRBV18
TGTGCCAGCTCACCAAGCGGGAACACTGAAGCTTTCTTT
CASSPSGNTEAFF
>-|TRBJ2-1|-|TRBV5-1
TGCGCCAGCAGCTTGGGTGGAACCGGGACTCGATCCTACAATGAGCAGTTCTTC
CASSLGGTGTRSYNEQFF
>once|TRBJ2-1|TRBD1|TRBV5-1
TGCGCCAGCAGCTTGATTCAGGGGGCCGCCTACAATGAGCAGTTCTTC
CASSLIQGAAYNEQFF